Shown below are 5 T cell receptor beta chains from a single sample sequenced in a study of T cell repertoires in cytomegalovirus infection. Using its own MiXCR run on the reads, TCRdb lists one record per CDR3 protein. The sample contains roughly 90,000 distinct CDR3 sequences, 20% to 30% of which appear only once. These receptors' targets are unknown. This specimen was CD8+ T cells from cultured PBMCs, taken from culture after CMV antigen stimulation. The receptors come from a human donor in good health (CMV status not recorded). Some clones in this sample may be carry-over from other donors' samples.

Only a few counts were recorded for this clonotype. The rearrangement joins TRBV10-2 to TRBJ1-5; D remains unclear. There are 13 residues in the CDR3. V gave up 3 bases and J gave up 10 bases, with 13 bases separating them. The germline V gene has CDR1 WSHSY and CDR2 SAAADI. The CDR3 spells CASSDVGARPQHF. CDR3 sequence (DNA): TGCGCCAGCAGTGATGTGGGAGCGAGACCCCAGCATTTT.

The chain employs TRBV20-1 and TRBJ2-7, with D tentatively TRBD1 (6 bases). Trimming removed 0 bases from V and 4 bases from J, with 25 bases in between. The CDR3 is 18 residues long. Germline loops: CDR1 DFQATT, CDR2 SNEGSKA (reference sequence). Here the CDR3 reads CSARDDPRRTDLDYEQYF. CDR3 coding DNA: TGCAGTGCTAGAGATGATCCCCGTCGGACAGACCTGGATTACGAGCAGTACTTC.

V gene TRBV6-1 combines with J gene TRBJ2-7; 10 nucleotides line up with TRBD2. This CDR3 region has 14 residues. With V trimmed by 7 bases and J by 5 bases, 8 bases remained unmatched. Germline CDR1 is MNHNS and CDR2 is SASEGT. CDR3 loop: CASTALAGFHEQYF. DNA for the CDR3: TGTGCCAGCACCGCACTAGCGGGATTCCACGAGCAGTACTTC.

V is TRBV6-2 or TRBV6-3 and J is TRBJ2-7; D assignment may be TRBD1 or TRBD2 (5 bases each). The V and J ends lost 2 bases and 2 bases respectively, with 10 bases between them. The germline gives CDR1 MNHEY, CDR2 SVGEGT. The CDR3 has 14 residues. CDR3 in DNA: TGTGCCAGCAGTTACAGAGGGGCGGCCTACGAGCAGTACTTC. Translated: CASSYRGAAYEQYF.

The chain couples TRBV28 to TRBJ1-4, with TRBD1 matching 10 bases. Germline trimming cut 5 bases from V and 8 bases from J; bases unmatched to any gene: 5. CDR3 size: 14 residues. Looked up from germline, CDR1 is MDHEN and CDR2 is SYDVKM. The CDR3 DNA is TGTGCCAGCAGTCTCGGGACAGGGGAGGAAAAACTGTTTTTT. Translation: CASSLGTGEEKLFF.